Listed below are T cell receptor beta chains from one sample, sequenced in a study of regulatory T cells in long-lasting Graves disease. One entry per CDR3 protein, called by TCRdb with MiXCR from the multiplex PCR reads. The sample lists roughly 450,000 distinct CDR3 sequences; about a quarter were seen once. The sample was peripheral blood mononuclear cells (PBMCs), taken when the disease was refractory, from a patient treated with antithyroid drugs. These receptors were taken from a female donor with Graves disease. Each CDR3 is given with its conserved first and last residue. Clone sizes are given selectively: once, few, many, or a class where the clone is expanded.

abundance	v_gene	CDR3aa
few	TRBV19	CATQRGYYTEAFF
many	TRBV7-9	CAITGTAGVQETQYF
-	TRBV9	CASSVDGGAYYGYTF
-	TRBV12-3/TRBV12-4	CASSLVGGGALGGYTF
-	TRBV13	CASTEREAGELFF
-	TRBV5-1	CASSRGAGYTGELFF
many	TRBV12-3/TRBV12-4	CASSFSGAVNEQYF
few	TRBV4-1	CASSQVEGGNYGYTF
many	TRBV28	CASRPGQAFATNEKLFF
few	TRBV19	CASRRQGSDTQYF
many	TRBV6-4	CASSPGQGETGELFF
-	TRBV19	CASSPRTSNQPQHF
many	TRBV7-2	CASSLTSATNEKLFF
many	TRBV11-2	CASSGDRAFGNSPLHF
many	TRBV28	CASSLEPGQGFYEQYF
many	TRBV7-8	CASSTASGGTTYEQYF
few	TRBV20-1	CSAEDQSTDTQYF
many	TRBV20-1	CSARDYRGNQETQYF
-	TRBV29-1	CSALTGTSGSSYNEQFF
many	TRBV6-1	CASSPRRREGRETQYF
few	TRBV6-1	CASHLNGAGNQPQHF
few	TRBV6-1	CASSDLTRGGYTF
-	TRBV20-1	CSARPPGHGNSPLHF
many	TRBV10-3	CAISESRTSAPTGELFF
many	TRBV2	CASSETGVGTEAFF
few	TRBV6-2/TRBV6-3	CASSYKGVEGNTIYF
many	TRBV7-2	CASSKQGGSRYEQYF
-	TRBV7-9	CASSRTNEQFF
-	TRBV15	CATSRERGAQEKLFF
-	TRBV19	CASRGPGPGRTEAFF
many	TRBV12-3/TRBV12-4	CASSFRQGAEAFF
-	TRBV19	CASTMGNQPQHF
-	TRBV3-2	CASGVWGFRDRVFIEQYF
few	TRBV28	CASMGGLPGGAPDEDSNQPQHF
few	TRBV6-1	CASSGGVETQYF
many	TRBV6-9	CASSYGWTGGNTEAFF
many	TRBV27	CASSLSGGHGYTF
few	TRBV29-1	CSVEKDSYGYTF